Sequencing of this TCR beta chain was carried out in a study of beta chain features in type 1 diabetes. Of the isolated RNA, all was reverse transcribed, and so the sequenced material was expressed TCRB transcripts. The method was immunoSEQ multiplex PCR; TCRdb's version includes in-frame clones alone and lacks a portion of them. The sample holds under 250,000 clones, roughly 30% seen once. V was clipped by 5 bases and J by 2 bases, with 9 bases between them. The CDR3 totals 13 residues. Looked up from germline, CDR1 is SNHLY and CDR2 is FYNNEI. This clone has more than one count but fewer than ten. The sequence came from a man aged 25-40 years in good health. This chain connects TRBV2 to TRBJ1-2, with D unresolved. Specimen: central memory CD4+ T cells from blood. The CDR3 bases are TGTGCCAGCAGTCCTAGCCAGAACTATGGCTACACCTTC. Translated, it gives CASSPSQNYGYTF.